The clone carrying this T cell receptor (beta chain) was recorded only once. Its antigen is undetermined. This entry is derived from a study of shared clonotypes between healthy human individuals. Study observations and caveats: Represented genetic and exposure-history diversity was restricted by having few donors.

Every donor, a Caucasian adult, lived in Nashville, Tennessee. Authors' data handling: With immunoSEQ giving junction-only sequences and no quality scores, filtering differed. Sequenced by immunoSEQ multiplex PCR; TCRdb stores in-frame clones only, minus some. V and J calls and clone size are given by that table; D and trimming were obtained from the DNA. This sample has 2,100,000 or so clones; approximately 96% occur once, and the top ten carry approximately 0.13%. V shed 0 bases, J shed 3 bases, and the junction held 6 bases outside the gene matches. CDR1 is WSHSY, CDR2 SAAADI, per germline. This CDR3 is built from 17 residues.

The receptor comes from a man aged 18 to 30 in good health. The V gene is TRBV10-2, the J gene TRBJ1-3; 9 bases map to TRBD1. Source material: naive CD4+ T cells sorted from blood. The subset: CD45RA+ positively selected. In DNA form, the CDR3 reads TGCGCCAGCAGTGAGTCGATAACAGGGGGCATTGGAAACACCATATATTTT. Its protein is CASSESITGGIGNTIYF.